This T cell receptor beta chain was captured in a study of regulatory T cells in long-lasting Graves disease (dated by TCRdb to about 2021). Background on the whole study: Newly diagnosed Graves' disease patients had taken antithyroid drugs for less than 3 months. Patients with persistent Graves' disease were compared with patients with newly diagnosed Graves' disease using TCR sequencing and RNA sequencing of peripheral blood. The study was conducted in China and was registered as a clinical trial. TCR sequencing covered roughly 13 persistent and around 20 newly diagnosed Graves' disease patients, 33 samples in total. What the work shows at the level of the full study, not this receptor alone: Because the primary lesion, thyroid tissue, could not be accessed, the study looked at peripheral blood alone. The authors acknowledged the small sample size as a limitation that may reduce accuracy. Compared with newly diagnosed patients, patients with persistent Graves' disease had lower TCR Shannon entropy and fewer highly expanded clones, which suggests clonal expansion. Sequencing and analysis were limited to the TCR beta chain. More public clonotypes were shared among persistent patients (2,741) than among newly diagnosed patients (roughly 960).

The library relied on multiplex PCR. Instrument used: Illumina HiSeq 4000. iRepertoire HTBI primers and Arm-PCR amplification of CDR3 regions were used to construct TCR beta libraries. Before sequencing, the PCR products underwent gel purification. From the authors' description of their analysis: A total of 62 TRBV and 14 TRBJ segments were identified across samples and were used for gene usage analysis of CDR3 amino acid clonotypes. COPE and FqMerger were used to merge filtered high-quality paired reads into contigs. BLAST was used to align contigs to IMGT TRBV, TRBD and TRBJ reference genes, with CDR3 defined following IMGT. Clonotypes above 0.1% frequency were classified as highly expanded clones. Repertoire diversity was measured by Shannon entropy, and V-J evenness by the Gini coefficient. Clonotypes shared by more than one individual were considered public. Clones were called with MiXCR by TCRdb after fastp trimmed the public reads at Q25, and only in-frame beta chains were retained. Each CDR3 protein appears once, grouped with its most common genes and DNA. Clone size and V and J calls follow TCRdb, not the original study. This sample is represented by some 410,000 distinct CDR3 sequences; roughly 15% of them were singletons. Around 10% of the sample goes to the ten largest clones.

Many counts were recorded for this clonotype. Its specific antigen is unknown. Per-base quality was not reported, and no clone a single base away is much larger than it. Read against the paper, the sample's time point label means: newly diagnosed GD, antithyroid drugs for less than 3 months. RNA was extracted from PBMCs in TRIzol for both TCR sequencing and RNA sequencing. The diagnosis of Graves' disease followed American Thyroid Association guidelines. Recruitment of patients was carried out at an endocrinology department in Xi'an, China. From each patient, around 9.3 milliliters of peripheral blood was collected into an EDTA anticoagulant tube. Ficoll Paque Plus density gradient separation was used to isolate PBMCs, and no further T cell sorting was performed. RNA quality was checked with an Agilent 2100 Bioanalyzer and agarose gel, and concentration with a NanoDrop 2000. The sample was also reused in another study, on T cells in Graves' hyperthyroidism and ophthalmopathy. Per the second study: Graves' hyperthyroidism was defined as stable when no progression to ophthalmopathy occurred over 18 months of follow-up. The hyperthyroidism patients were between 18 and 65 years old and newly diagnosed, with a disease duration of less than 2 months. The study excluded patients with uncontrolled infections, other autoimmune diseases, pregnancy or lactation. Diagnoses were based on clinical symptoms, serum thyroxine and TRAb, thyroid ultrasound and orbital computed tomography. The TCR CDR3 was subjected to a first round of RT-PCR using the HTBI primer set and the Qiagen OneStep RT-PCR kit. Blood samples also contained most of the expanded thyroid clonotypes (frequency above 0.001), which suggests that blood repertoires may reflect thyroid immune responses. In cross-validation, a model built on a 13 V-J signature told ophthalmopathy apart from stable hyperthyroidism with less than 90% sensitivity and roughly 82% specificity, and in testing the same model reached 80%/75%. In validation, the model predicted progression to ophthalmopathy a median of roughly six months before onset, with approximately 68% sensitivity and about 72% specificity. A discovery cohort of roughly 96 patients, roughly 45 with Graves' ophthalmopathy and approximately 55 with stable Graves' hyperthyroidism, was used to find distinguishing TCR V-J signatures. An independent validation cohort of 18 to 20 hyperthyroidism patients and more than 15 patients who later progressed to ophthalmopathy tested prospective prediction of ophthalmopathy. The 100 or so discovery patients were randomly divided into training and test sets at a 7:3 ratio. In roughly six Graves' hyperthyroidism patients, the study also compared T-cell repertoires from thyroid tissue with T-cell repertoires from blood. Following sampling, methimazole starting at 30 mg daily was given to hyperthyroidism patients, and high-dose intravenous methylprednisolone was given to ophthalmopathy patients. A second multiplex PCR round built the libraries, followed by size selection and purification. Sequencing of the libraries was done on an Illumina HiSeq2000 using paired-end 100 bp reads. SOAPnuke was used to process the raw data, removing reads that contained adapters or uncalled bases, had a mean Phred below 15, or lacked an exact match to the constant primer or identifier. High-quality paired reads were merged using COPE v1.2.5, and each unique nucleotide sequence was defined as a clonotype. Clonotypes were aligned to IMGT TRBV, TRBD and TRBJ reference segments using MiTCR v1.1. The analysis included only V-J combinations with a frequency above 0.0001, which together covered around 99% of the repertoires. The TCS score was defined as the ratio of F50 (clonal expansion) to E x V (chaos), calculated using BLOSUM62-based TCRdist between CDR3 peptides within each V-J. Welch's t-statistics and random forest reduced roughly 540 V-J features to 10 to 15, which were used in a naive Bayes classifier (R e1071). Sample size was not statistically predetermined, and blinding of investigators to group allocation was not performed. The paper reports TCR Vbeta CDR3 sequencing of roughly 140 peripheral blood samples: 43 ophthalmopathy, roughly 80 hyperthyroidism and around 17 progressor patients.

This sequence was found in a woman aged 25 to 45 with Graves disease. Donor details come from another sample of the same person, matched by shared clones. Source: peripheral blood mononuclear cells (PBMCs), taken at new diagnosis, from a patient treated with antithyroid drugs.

At the DNA level, the sequence is TGTGCCAGCAGTTTTTACACCGGGGAGCTGTTTTTT. This sequence encodes CASSFYTGELFF. The rearrangement combines TRBV28 with TRBJ2-2, with the D gene not clear enough to name. V was cut back by 3 bases and J by 3 bases, leaving a gap of 2 bases between them. Including cysteine and phenylalanine, the CDR3 has 12 amino acids. Of all the DNA, just the CDR3 is kept, 36 bases in frame from base 1. Reading the germline V gene gives CDR1 MDHEN and CDR2 SYDVKM.